What follows are 8 T cell receptor beta chains derived from one specimen sequenced in a study of radiation and T cells in renal cell carcinoma. Clones were sequenced by immunoSEQ multiplex PCR, and TCRdb holds only the in-frame ones, with some missing. The data contain about 120,000 clones, approximately 78% of them singletons. Time point in this sample: blood 2 weeks post-SBRT. Described treatment: 15 Gy SBRT to primary tumor, nephrectomy 4 weeks later. The material was blood, obtained from a patient whose treatment included radiotherapy and nephrectomy. The receptors come from a woman aged 55-70 years with renal cell carcinoma.

The chain carries TRBV28 and TRBJ2-5; D is possibly TRBD1 (7 bases). This CDR3 region has 15 residues. Trimming left V 8 bases short and J 1 base short, with 17 bases between. CDR1 and CDR2 from the germline V gene are MDHEN and SYDVKM. The CDR3 DNA reads TGTGCCAGCCCCCCGTCTCAGGGGGGCCAAGAGACCCAGTACTTC. This translates into CASPPSQGGQETQYF.

The chain links TRBV28 to TRBJ2-7; TRBD1 agrees at 8 bases. From germline, CDR1 is MDHEN and CDR2 SYDVKM. The CDR3 contains 14 residues. The trim removed 7 bases at V and 1 base at J, leaving 6 bases unmatched. CDR3 region: CASNGDRNSYEQYF. The CDR3 DNA follows: TGTGCCAGCAACGGGGACAGGAATTCCTACGAGCAGTACTTC.

In its sample, this clone was seen a few times. The chain has TRBV10-2 and TRBJ1-1; tentative D call: TRBD1 (6 bases). The V end was cut by 4 bases, the J end by 0 bases, with 18 bases between. Germline CDR1 is WSHSY and CDR2 is SAAADI. CDR3 length: 17 residues. The CDR3 loop is CASSGPTRRTVNTEAFF. The CDR3 nucleotides read TGCGCCAGCAGTGGACCGACCCGTAGGACAGTGAACACTGAAGCTTTCTTT.

V gene TRBV4-2 combines with J gene TRBJ1-4; 7 bases line up with TRBD1. The CDR3 has 17 residues. Germline assignment: CDR1 LGHNA and CDR2 YNFKEQ. The junction had 13 bases not matched to a gene; V was cut back by 1 base and J by 8 bases. CDR3 nucleotides: TGTGCCAGCAGCCAAGCATCCCTCGGGACAGCTCCCGAAAAACTGTTTTTT. Translating gives CASSQASLGTAPEKLFF.

The chain joins TRBV27 to TRBJ2-3; TRBD1 is a possible D gene (5 bases). Deletions cut 7 bases from V and 1 base from J, with 12 bases between. This CDR3 spans 14 amino acids. Per the germline V gene, CDR1 is MNHEY and CDR2 is SMNVEV (reference sequence). CDR3 bases: TGTGCCAGCACCCCTCAAGGGGGCACAGATACGCAGTATTTT. It encodes CASTPQGGTDTQYF.

The chain joins TRBV28 to TRBJ1-1; TRBD1 matches 11 bases. Germline values: CDR1 MDHEN, CDR2 SYDVKM. Trimming at V came to 6 bases and at J to 5 bases, leaving 8 bases not matched to a gene. The CDR3 sequence is 15 residues long. DNA of the CDR3: TGTGCCAGCAGATCCGGGACAGGGGGAAGGACTGAAGCTTTCTTT. It codes for CASRSGTGGRTEAFF.

This clone was observed a single time. Other nucleotide sequences in the sample specify the same CDR3. The V call is TRBV5-1, the J call TRBJ1-5; D unclear. Germline-derived CDR1 and CDR2 are SGHRS and YFSETQ. This CDR3 is 16 amino acids long. Trimming left V 0 bases short and J 1 base short, with 11 bases between. In DNA, the CDR3 is TGCGCCAGCAGCTTGGGGGCAGGAGGAAGCAATCAGCCCCAGCATTTT. Translation: CASSLGAGGSNQPQHF.

The rearrangement joins TRBV10-3 to TRBJ2-2; D gene ambiguous. V shed 6 bases and J shed 7 bases, with 9 bases lying between them. The germline gives CDR1 ENHRY, CDR2 SYGVKD. The CDR3 extends over 12 amino acids. CDR3 sequence: CAISGVSGELFF. The DNA for the CDR3 is TGTGCCATCAGCGGCGTTAGCGGGGAGCTGTTTTTT.